Described below is a single TCR beta chain sequence and its context. Antigen: not known. From germline, CDR1 is SGHTA and CDR2 FQGNSA. The CDR3 is 16 amino acids. V was pared by 0 bases and J by 4 bases, with 6 bases of the junction left unmatched. TCRdb's copy holds only in-frame clones and misses some; the assay was immunoSEQ multiplex PCR. The sample shows 150,000 to 200,000 clones, roughly 86% of them seen only once. The sample originates from a study of cytomegalovirus exposure and HLA in healthy donors. Study information: The approximately 120 validation repertoires were produced on the same platform as the roughly 690 repertoires of the first cohort. This was reported in a later analysis. Study-wide points: It was reported that the classifier diagnosed cytomegalovirus status with high specificity and sensitivity in both the original and validation cohorts. Cytomegalovirus association was listed for about 170 TCR beta chains.

A roughly 120-subject validation cohort, separate from the 666-subject first cohort, supplied the donors. The V and J genes are TRBV7-2 and TRBJ2-3, with 8 positions matching TRBD2. Source material: PBMCs. This TCR was sampled from a man between 18 and 35 years old in good health and CMV-seropositive. The CDR3 DNA follows: TGTGCCAGCAGCTTAGCAGCGGGAGATCAGGCAGATACGCAGTATTTT. This translates into CASSLAAGDQADTQYF.